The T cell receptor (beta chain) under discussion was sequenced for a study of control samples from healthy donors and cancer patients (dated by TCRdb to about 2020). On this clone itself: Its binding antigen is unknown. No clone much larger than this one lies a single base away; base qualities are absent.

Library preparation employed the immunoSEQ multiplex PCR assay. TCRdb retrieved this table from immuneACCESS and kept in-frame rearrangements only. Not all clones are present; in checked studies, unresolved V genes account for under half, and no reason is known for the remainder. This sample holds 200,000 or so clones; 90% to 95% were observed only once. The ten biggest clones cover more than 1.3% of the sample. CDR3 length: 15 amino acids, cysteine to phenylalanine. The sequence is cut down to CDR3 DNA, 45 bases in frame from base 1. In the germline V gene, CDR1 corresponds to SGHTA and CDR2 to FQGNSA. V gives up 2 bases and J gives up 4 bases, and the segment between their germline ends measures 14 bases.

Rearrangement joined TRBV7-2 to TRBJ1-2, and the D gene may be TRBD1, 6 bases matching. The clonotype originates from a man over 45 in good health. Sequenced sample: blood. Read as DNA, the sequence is TGTGCCAGCAGCTTATCCACAGGGTCTACCTATGGCTACACCTTC. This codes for CASSLSTGSTYGYTF.